The source of this TCR beta chain is a study of T cells in Graves' hyperthyroidism and ophthalmopathy. This CDR3 has 13 amino acids. Germline V gives CDR1 SQVTM, CDR2 ANQGSEA. General study points: In blood, most of the thyroid clonotypes expanded above 0.001 were also present.

A word on this clonotype: The antigen remains undetermined.

TCR beta CDR3 regions were amplified from RNA. First-round RT-PCR with HTBI primers amplified the TCR CDR3 region. TCRdb re-derived calls from the multiplex PCR reads in MiXCR, one entry per CDR3 protein. The sample contains about 400,000 distinct CDR3 sequences, 13% to 15% of which appear only once. This chain uses TRBV29-1 with TRBJ2-2; a possible D gene is TRBD1 (7 bases). Sequencing was performed on blood. The clonotype comes from a woman aged 55-75 years with Graves' ophthalmopathy. CDR3 DNA: TGCAGTACAGGGGAGGCCAACACCGGGGAGCTGTTTTTT. It codes for CSTGEANTGELFF.